This TCR beta chain was retrieved from a study of T cell changes during pregnancy in multiple sclerosis. TCRdb's copy holds only in-frame clones and misses some; the assay was immunoSEQ multiplex PCR. The sample lists roughly 45,000 clones, roughly nine tenths occurring once. This clone has only one observation. The CDR3 spans 15 residues. Germline V gene lookup returns CDR1 KGHSH and CDR2 LQKENI. Trimming removed 4 bases from V and 6 bases from J; junction bases left unmatched: 6. This specimen was peripheral blood, taken in the first trimester of pregnancy. The TCR was taken from a female donor in good health, enrolled as a control in a pregnancy study. The V call is TRBV18, the J call TRBJ2-1, with 10 nucleotides matching TRBD1. Here the CDR3 DNA reads TGTGCCAGCTCACTCCGGGACAGGGGAATCAATGAGCAGTTCTTC. This codes for CASSLRDRGINEQFF.